Reported below is one T cell receptor (beta chain). Its target is not known. This sample was taken from a study of cytomegalovirus exposure and HLA in healthy donors. The study's findings and limits: Presence/absence analyses assumed roughly uniform sequencing depth across donors, which may not hold.

The germline V gene has CDR1 SGHDT and CDR2 YYEEEE. CDR3 size: 12 residues. The V and J ends lost 3 bases and 7 bases respectively, with 11 bases between them. In the PCR, 60 Vbeta and 13 Jbeta primers were used. Clones were sequenced by immunoSEQ multiplex PCR, and TCRdb holds only the in-frame ones, with some missing. This sample carries about 160,000 clones, about four fifths of them seen once, and the ten largest clones take under 15%. The TCR comes from a woman aged 45 to 65 in good health and CMV-seronegative. The V gene is TRBV5-6, the J gene TRBJ2-7; tentatively, D is TRBD1 (7 bases). The material sequenced was PBMCs. CDR3 loop: CASSSQGGEQYF. The DNA for the CDR3 is TGTGCCAGCAGCTCCCAGGGGGGAGAGCAGTACTTC.